This T cell receptor beta chain came from a study of cytomegalovirus exposure and HLA in healthy donors. The V segment lost 5 bases and the J segment 1 base; nucleotides outside the gene matches: 4. The CDR3 covers 14 residues. CDR1 is SGDLS, CDR2 YYNGEE, per germline. Vbeta (60) and Jbeta (13) primers were used in the PCR. Assay used: immunoSEQ multiplex PCR; TCRdb lists only in-frame clones, some missing. The repertoire includes 170,000 or so clones, roughly 78% of them detected once, and 1% sits in the top ten. The chain uses TRBV9 and TRBJ2-3, with 7 bases fitting TRBD2. The receptor's source is a woman between 50 and 59 years old in good health and CMV-seropositive. Sequencing was performed on PBMCs. DNA for the CDR3: TGTGCCAGCAGTCGACTAGCCGGCACAGATACGCAGTATTTT. It is translated as CASSRLAGTDTQYF.